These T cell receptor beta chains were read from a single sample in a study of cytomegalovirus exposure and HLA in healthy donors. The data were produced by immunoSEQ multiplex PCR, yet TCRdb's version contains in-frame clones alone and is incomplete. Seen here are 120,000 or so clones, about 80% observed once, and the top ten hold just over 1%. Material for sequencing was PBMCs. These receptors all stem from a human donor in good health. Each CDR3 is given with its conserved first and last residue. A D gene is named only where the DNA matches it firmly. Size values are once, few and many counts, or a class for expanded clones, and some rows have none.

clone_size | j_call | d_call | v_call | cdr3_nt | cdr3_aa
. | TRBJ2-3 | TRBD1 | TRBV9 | TGTGCCAGCAGCGCTACGGGACAGATAACAGATACGCAGTATTTT | CASSATGQITDTQYF
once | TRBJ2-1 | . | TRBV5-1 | TGCGCCAGCAGCTTGGCCATGCGCGGGGCAGGGAATGAGCAGTTCTTC | CASSLAMRGAGNEQFF
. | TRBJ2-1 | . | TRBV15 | TGTGCCACCAGCAGGTTAAAAGGCGGCAATGAGCAGTTCTTC | CATSRLKGGNEQFF
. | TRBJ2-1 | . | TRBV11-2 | TGTGCCAGCAGCTTAGAGGGGGCTGGAGTACTTGACAATGAGCAGTTCTTC | CASSLEGAGVLDNEQFF
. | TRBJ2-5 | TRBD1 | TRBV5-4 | TGTGCCAGCAGCACAATGGGCCGAGGTACAGGGGGGCAAGAGACCCAGTACTTC | CASSTMGRGTGGQETQYF
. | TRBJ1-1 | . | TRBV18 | TGTGCCAGCTCACAGACGTACAGTACTGAAGCTTTCTTT | CASSQTYSTEAFF
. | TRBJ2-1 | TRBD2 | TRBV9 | TGTGCCAGCAGCGTAGAGGTAGCGGGGGGGCACAATGAGCAGTTCTTC | CASSVEVAGGHNEQFF
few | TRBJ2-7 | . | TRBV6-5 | TGTGCCAGCAGTCCAAGGACACTTTACGAGCAGTACTTC | CASSPRTLYEQYF
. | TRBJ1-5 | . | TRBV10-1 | TGCGCCAGCAGTGAGGGCCCTATGCGGGGAAGCAATCAGCCCCAGCATTTT | CASSEGPMRGSNQPQHF
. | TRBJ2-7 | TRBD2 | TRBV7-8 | TGTGCCAGCAGCCTAAGGACTAGACGAGGGATCTCCTACGAGCAGTACTTC | CASSLRTRRGISYEQYF
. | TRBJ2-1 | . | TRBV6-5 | TGTGCCAGCAGTTATTACAGGGAAAATGAGCAGTTCTTC | CASSYYRENEQFF
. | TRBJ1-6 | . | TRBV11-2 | TGTGCCAGCAGCCAAAACGGAGGAATTAATTCACCCCTCCACTTT | CASSQNGGINSPLHF
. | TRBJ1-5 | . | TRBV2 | TGTGCCAGCACTGGGGCAGGGCTTCAGCCCCAGCATTTT | CASTGAGLQPQHF
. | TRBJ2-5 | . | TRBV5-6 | TGTGCCAGCAGCCCCATCGCGGGCAGCGCAGAGACCCAGTACTTC | CASSPIAGSAETQYF
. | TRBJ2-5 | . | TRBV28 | TGTGCCTCCCAAGGGCGGGGCAGCGTGGAAGAGACCCAGTACTTC | CASQGRGSVEETQYF
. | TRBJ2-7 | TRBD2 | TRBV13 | TGTGCCAGCAGTTATTCCGGGACTAGGGCACAATCCTTCTCCTACGAGCAGTACTTC | CASSYSGTRAQSFSYEQYF
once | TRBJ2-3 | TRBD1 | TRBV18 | TGTGCCAGCTCAACAATGGGGGACAGCAATACGCAGTATTTT | CASSTMGDSNTQYF
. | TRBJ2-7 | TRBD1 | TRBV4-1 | TGCGCCAGCAGCCAGGTCGAGGGACAGCTCTACGAGCAGTACTTC | CASSQVEGQLYEQYF
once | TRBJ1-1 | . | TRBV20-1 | TGCAAAAAGGCGCCCGACAGAAACTTT | CKKAPDRNF
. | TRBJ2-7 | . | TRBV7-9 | TGTGCCAGCAGCTTAGGTGGGGGCCCCACCTACGAGCAGTACTTC | CASSLGGGPTYEQYF
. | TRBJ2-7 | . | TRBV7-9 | TGTGCCAGCAGCTTGACAGGCGACGAGCAGTACTTC | CASSLTGDEQYF
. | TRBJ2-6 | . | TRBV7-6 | TGTGCCAGCAGCTCTCTGGCAGGCCCCCCTTCTGGGGCCAACGTCCTGACTTTC | CASSSLAGPPSGANVLTF
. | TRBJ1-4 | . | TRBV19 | TGTGCCAGTAGTCCAGTGAATGAAAAACTGTTTTTT | CASSPVNEKLFF
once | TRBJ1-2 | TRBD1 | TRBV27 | TGTGCCAGCAGTTTATCCCCGGGACAGAACTATGGCTACACCTTC | CASSLSPGQNYGYTF
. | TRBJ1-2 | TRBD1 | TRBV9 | TGTGCCAGCAGCGCGCACCGGGACAGCTTTAACTATGGCTACACCTTC | CASSAHRDSFNYGYTF
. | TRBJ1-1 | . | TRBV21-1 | TGTGCCAGCAGCAAAGGGAGACAGGGACGGAAATTCACTGAAGCTTTCTTT | CASSKGRQGRKFTEAFF
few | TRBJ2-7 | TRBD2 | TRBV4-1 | TGCGCCAGCAGCCAAGTGGGGGGAGCGGGGGTGAGCTCCTACGAGCAGTACTTC | CASSQVGGAGVSSYEQYF
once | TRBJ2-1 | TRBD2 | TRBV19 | TGTGCCAGCACGAGCGGGGAGACGTACAATGAGCAGTTCTTC | CASTSGETYNEQFF